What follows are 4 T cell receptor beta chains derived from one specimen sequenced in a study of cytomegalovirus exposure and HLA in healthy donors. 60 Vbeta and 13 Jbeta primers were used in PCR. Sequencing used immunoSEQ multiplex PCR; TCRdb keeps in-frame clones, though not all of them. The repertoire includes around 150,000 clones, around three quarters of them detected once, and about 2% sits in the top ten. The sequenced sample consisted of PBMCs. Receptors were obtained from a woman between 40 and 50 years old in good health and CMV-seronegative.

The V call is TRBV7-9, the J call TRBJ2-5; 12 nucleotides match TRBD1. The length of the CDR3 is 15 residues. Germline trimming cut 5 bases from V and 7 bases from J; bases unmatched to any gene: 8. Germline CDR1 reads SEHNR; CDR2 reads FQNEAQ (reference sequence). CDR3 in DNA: TGTGCCAGCAGCATGGGGACAGGGGGCAGTGGGACCCAGTACTTC. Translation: CASSMGTGGSGTQYF.

CDR3 in amino acids: CAWSRGGTHGYTF. The CDR3, as DNA: TGTGCCTGGAGTAGAGGGGGTACACATGGCTACACCTTC. This sequence joins TRBV30 and TRBJ1-2; D possibly corresponds to TRBD1 (6 bases). V was trimmed by 2 bases and J by 6 bases, leaving 13 bases between them. The CDR3 sequence is 13 residues long. In germline, CDR1 is GTSNPN, CDR2 SVGIG (reference sequence).

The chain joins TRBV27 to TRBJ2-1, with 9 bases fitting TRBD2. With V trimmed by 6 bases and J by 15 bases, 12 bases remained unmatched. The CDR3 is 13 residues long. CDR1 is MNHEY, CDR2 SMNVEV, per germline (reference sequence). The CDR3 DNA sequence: TGTGCCAGCAGGTCTAGCGGGGTGAGTGAACGGTTCTTC. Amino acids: CASRSSGVSERFF.

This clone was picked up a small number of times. This CDR3 is CASSLVGQGMNTEAFF. The CDR3 region has the DNA TGCGCCAGCAGCTTGGTGGGACAGGGGATGAACACTGAAGCTTTCTTT. The V and J genes are TRBV5-1 and TRBJ1-1; TRBD1 aligns across 10 bases. The CDR3 is 16 amino acids. In germline, CDR1 is SGHRS, CDR2 YFSETQ. V shed 0 bases and J 0 bases; nucleotides not matched to a gene: 2.